This T cell receptor beta chain originates from a study of identical twins. Germline assignment: CDR1 LNHNV and CDR2 YYDKDF (reference sequence). V lost 5 bases to trimming and J lost 4 bases; unmatched junction nucleotides: 9. CDR3 length equals 16 residues. One entry per CDR3 protein, called by TCRdb with MiXCR from the 5' RACE reads. Of 350,000 to 600,000 distinct CDR3 sequences listed, over 12% are singletons. About this clonotype itself: Antigen specificity is unknown.

Findings and caveats of the study: The models systematically underestimated how much out-of-frame TCR alpha was shared in monozygotic twins.

The same data also went into a second study, on yellow fever vaccine responses in identical twins.

Sequencing was done on a sample of CD4+ T cells sorted from blood. The TCR sequence derives from a woman between 18 and 29 years old in good health. V usage is TRBV15 and J usage is TRBJ2-3, with 10 bases aligning to TRBD2. DNA for the CDR3: TGTGCCACCAGCCGACCCCTAGCGGGAGTCTCAGATACGCAGTATTTT. As protein: CATSRPLAGVSDTQYF.